The clone carrying this T cell receptor beta chain was recorded a few times. As yet, its antigen is unknown. V lost 2 bases, J lost 2 bases, and 3 bases stayed unmatched. The germline gives CDR1 MNHEY, CDR2 SVGEGT. The CDR3 covers 15 residues. TCRdb independently ran MiXCR on the RACE reads; one entry per CDR3 protein. The sample contains about 71,000 distinct CDR3 sequences, 11% of which appear only once. The sample is drawn from a study of human T cells and chemical hapten exposure. Turning to the study itself: The sensitizer, 2% DPC, was used on around 2 cm by around 2 cm of upper inner arm skin.

Overall study findings and caveats: Sensitizing to DPC left TCRs with a frequency above 1 in 1000 unaltered.

The sample's time point: patch test 3, about 24 weeks after DPC sensitization. The treatment was: therapeutic diphenylcyclopropenone sensitization with weekly scalp DPC. Unseparated into fractions, whole blood served as the source from which total RNA was extracted. The source material was whole blood, sampled in connection with sensitization to the hapten diphenylcyclopropenone (DPC). The chain combines TRBV6-2 or TRBV6-3 with TRBJ2-1; 7 nucleotides align to TRBD2. The origin of this receptor is a woman between 45 and 65 years old with alopecia areata. Some clones in this sample may be carry-over from other donors' samples. The CDR3 DNA sequence: TGTGCCAGCAGTTACGGCGGGGGACCCTACAATGAGCAGTTCTTC. Translation: CASSYGGGPYNEQFF.